The source of this TCR beta chain is a study of blood T cell repertoires in COVID-19. Study information: The samples span acute and convalescent COVID-19 from the United States, Italy and Spain.

The CDR3 consists of 15 residues. Per germline, CDR1 MNHEY and CDR2 SVGAGI. Trimming cost V 6 bases and J 4 bases; bases outside gene matches: 7. Sequencing used immunoSEQ multiplex PCR; TCRdb keeps in-frame clones, though not all of them. The data contain 260,000 or so clones, 84% of them seen just once; the ten biggest clones take up around 7.8%. V and J are TRBV6-5 and TRBJ1-5; 9 bases match TRBD1. The TCR sequence derives from a human donor in a cohort sampled during active COVID-19. Sequences were obtained from peripheral blood. In nucleotides, the CDR3 is TGTGCCAGCAGGGTAACAGGGGGCCTTAATCAGCCCCAGCATTTT. This gives the protein CASRVTGGLNQPQHF.